These T cell receptor beta chains were read from a single sample in a study of blood T cell repertoires in COVID-19. Using immunoSEQ multiplex PCR, the repertoire was profiled, and TCRdb retains in-frame clones only, with some absent. The table lists over 350,000 clones, approximately 90% of them singletons. The sample was PBMCs or T cells enriched from blood (not recorded which). These receptors were collected from a woman under 30 who had recovered from COVID-19. The CDR3 runs from the conserved cysteine through the conserved F or W. Each record gives: J gene, D gene, V gene, clone size, CDR3 DNA, CDR3 protein. The D gene is left open where the match is weak. Not every row has a clone size; where given, it reads once, few, many or a size class.

>TRBJ1-2|.|TRBV19|.
TGTGCCAGTTGGAACAGGGCTGGCTACACCTTC
CASWNRAGYTF
>TRBJ2-7|TRBD1|TRBV5-5|.
TGTGCCAGCAGCTCGAAAGACGACAGGGTACTCTACGAGCAGTACTTC
CASSSKDDRVLYEQYF
>TRBJ1-5|.|TRBV5-4|once
TGTGCCAGCAGCTTCGGAGGTTACGACAATCAGCCCCAGCATTTT
CASSFGGYDNQPQHF
>TRBJ2-1|.|TRBV28|.
TGTGCCAGCAGGGGGTACGACAGGTTTGAGCAGTTCTTC
CASRGYDRFEQFF
>TRBJ2-1|TRBD2|TRBV7-2|.
TGTGCCAGCAGCTTAGCTGGTGTAGCGGGGGCATGGAATGAGCAGTTCTTC
CASSLAGVAGAWNEQFF
>TRBJ2-2|TRBD2|TRBV11-2|.
TGTGCCAGCAGCTTAGATTGGTTCCTAGCGGGGGTTCGGTCTCCCGGGGAGCTGTTTTTT
CASSLDWFLAGVRSPGELFF
>TRBJ1-4|.|TRBV28|.
TGTGCCAGCAGTAAGCCCAAGCAGGATGAAAAACTGTTTTTT
CASSKPKQDEKLFF
>TRBJ2-2|.|TRBV29-1|.
TGCAGCGTTGAAACAGGTAGCACCGGGGAGCTGTTTTTT
CSVETGSTGELFF
>TRBJ1-3|.|TRBV30|once
TGTGCCTGGAGTGTACTGGAGGGTCGTGGAAACACCATATATTTT
CAWSVLEGRGNTIYF
>TRBJ2-7|TRBD2|TRBV7-8|once
TGTGCCAGCAGCTTAGGAAGCGGGGCGGCCGAGCAGTACTTC
CASSLGSGAAEQYF
>TRBJ2-7|TRBD1|TRBV6-2/TRBV6-3|.
TGTGCCAGCAGTGACAGGGGCTCCTACGAGCAGTACTTC
CASSDRGSYEQYF
>TRBJ2-7|TRBD1|TRBV11-3|once
TGTGCCAGCAGCCCCGCCGGGACAGATAACGAGCAGTACTTC
CASSPAGTDNEQYF
>TRBJ1-1|.|TRBV2|.
TGTGCCAGCTACAAAACGGGCACTGAAGCTTTCTTT
CASYKTGTEAFF
>TRBJ1-5|.|TRBV18|once
TGTGCCAGCTCACCAGGGGGGATAAGCAATCAGCCCCAGCATTTT
CASSPGGISNQPQHF
>TRBJ1-4|.|TRBV3-1/TRBV3-2|few
TGTGCCAGCAGCCACAAGACAAATGGCAGGGGCGGAGAAAAACTGTTTTTT
CASSHKTNGRGGEKLFF
>TRBJ1-1|.|TRBV10-3|.
TGTGCCATCAGTGAGTTCGGCACTGAAGCTTTCTTT
CAISEFGTEAFF
>TRBJ1-2|.|TRBV9|.
TGTGCCAGCAGCGTACGTTCAGGCTATGGCTACACCTTC
CASSVRSGYGYTF
>TRBJ1-2|.|TRBV29-1|.
TGCAGCGTTGTCCCTTCAGGTGGTTATGGCTACACCTTC
CSVVPSGGYGYTF
>TRBJ2-2|.|TRBV1|once
TGCACCAGCAGCCAAGAACAGGGACTAGCCTTTAAGTGGGGAACCGGGGAGCTGTTTTTT
CTSSQEQGLAFKWGTGELFF
>TRBJ1-1|.|TRBV9|.
TGTGCCAGCAGCGTAGATGGGGGCGCTGAAGCTTTCTTT
CASSVDGGAEAFF
>TRBJ2-3|TRBD2|TRBV11-2|.
TGTGCCAGCAGCTTTACTAGCGGGGGCACAGATACGCAGTATTTT
CASSFTSGGTDTQYF
>TRBJ2-3|.|TRBV10-3|.
TGTGCCATCAGGGATGTAGGCAGGCCTTCTAGCACAGATACGCAGTATTTT
CAIRDVGRPSSTDTQYF
>TRBJ1-2|.|TRBV2|.
TGTGCCAGCAGTGAAGGGCTCGCACACCAAAATCCCCGCTATGGCTACACCTTC
CASSEGLAHQNPRYGYTF
>TRBJ1-2|.|TRBV3-1/TRBV3-2|.
TGTGCCAGCAGCAACCAACAGGCGCGGCAGACGGGCTACACCTTC
CASSNQQARQTGYTF
>TRBJ1-2|.|TRBV5-1|.
TGCGCCAGCAGCTTGGTTCCAGACACCAATGGCTACACCTTC
CASSLVPDTNGYTF
>TRBJ1-1|.|TRBV7-2|.
TGTGCCAGCAAGCCCTGGGGGGGAACTGAAGCTTTCTTT
CASKPWGGTEAFF
>TRBJ2-1|.|TRBV7-9|.
TGTGCCAGCAGCTGGCGGGATTCCTACAATGAGCAGTTCTTC
CASSWRDSYNEQFF
>TRBJ2-5|.|TRBV27|.
TGTGCCAGCAGTTTAACGGCCCAGGGTTGGGAGACCCAGTACTTC
CASSLTAQGWETQYF
>TRBJ2-3|.|TRBV7-6|.
TGTGCCAGCAGCGCATCCCAGGGAGGTAAAGATACGCAGTATTTT
CASSASQGGKDTQYF
>TRBJ2-1|TRBD2|TRBV5-1|.
TGCGCCAGCAGCTTGGCCCTAGCGGAGTACAATGAGCAGTTCTTC
CASSLALAEYNEQFF
>TRBJ1-2|TRBD1|TRBV19|.
TGTGCCAGTAGTACACAGGGGAAGGGTTACGGCTACACCTTC
CASSTQGKGYGYTF
>TRBJ1-4|.|TRBV7-2|.
TGTGCCAGCAGATTAGATGGGGGGGGTAGTGAAAAACTGTTTTTT
CASRLDGGGSEKLFF
>TRBJ2-5|TRBD2|TRBV5-4|.
TGTGCCAGCAGCGGCGGACTAGCGGGCCAAGAGACCCAGTACTTC
CASSGGLAGQETQYF
>TRBJ2-1|TRBD1|TRBV9|.
TGTGCCAGCAGCGGTCGACCGGGACAGGGGGCAAGGCCGTACTACAATGAGCAGTTCTTC
CASSGRPGQGARPYYNEQFF
>TRBJ2-2|TRBD2|TRBV6-2/TRBV6-3|.
TGTGCCAGCAGTAGGAGCGGGGGGAACGGGGAGCTGTTTTTT
CASSRSGGNGELFF
>TRBJ1-5|TRBD1|TRBV10-3|.
TGTGCCATCAGTGAGGGGACAGGGGCAGGCCAGCCCCAGCATTTT
CAISEGTGAGQPQHF
>TRBJ2-1|.|TRBV19|.
TGTGCCAGTAGTATAGGGACATTTAGTTCCTACAATGAGCAGTTCTTC
CASSIGTFSSYNEQFF
>TRBJ2-3|.|TRBV7-9|.
TGTGCCAGCAGCCTTCAGGTAGCGGACACAGATACGCAGTATTTT
CASSLQVADTDTQYF
>TRBJ2-5|.|TRBV6-5|.
TGTGCCAGCAGCAGGACAGTCCAAGAGACCCAGTACTTC
CASSRTVQETQYF
>TRBJ2-2|TRBD1|TRBV5-5|.
TGTGCCAGCAGCCGGGGACAGGGTTCCACCGGGGAGCTGTTTTTT
CASSRGQGSTGELFF
>TRBJ2-3|.|TRBV12-3/TRBV12-4|.
TGTGCCAGCAGGCCAACCGTCGAGGATACGCAGTATTTT
CASRPTVEDTQYF
>TRBJ1-1|TRBD1|TRBV30|.
TGTGCCTGGAGCGGACAGGGGGCCGGGTATGGGAACACTGAAGCTTTCTTT
CAWSGQGAGYGNTEAFF
>TRBJ2-5|.|TRBV7-9|once
TGTGCCAGCAGCTTCGACAGCCTGGACCAAGAGACCCAGTACTTC
CASSFDSLDQETQYF
>TRBJ2-3|.|TRBV10-2|.
TGCGCCAGCAGTGAACCGCGTTCAACGACAGATACGCAGTATTTT
CASSEPRSTTDTQYF
>TRBJ2-5|.|TRBV9|.
TGTGCCAGCAGCCCAGGCATTGGGGGACACGAGACCCAGTACTTC
CASSPGIGGHETQYF
>TRBJ1-1|.|TRBV7-9|.
TGTGCCAGCAGCTTTGCCAGGGGAGGGGCTGAAGCTTTCTTT
CASSFARGGAEAFF
>TRBJ2-6|.|TRBV7-9|.
TGTGCCAGCAGCCCACAGGGCTCTGGGGCCAACGTCCTGACTTTC
CASSPQGSGANVLTF
>TRBJ2-2|TRBD1|TRBV19|.
TGTGCCAGTAGTTCTAGGACAGGGGAAACGACCGGGGAGCTGTTTTTT
CASSSRTGETTGELFF
>TRBJ2-3|.|TRBV6-4|once
TGTGCCAGCAGTGATAGTCCCGGGGGAGGAGGCACAGATACGCAGTATTTT
CASSDSPGGGGTDTQYF
>TRBJ2-5|.|TRBV11-2|once
TGTGCCAGCAGCAATGAAGGGGGACCTAGATTTGAGACCCAGTACTTC
CASSNEGGPRFETQYF
>TRBJ1-5|.|TRBV2|.
TGTGCCAGCAGGGACGGGACTCGCATAAGGCCCCAGCATTTT
CASRDGTRIRPQHF
>TRBJ2-4|.|TRBV7-2|.
TGTGCCAGCAGCTTAAAATGGGACTCCAAAAACATTCAGTACTTC
CASSLKWDSKNIQYF
>TRBJ2-7|.|TRBV12-5|few
TGTGCTAGTGGTGCTCGCTGGCAGGGCAACGAGCAGTACTTC
CASGARWQGNEQYF
>TRBJ2-2|TRBD2|TRBV6-1|.
TGTGCCAGCAGTGCTCAAGCGGGGGAAAACACCGGGGAGCTGTTTTTT
CASSAQAGENTGELFF
>TRBJ1-5|TRBD1|TRBV28|.
TGTGCCAGCAGTTTGACGGGACAGGGCAATCAGCCCCAGCATTTT
CASSLTGQGNQPQHF
>TRBJ2-2|TRBD2|TRBV6-5|.
TGTGCCAGCAGGCGGGGGGGGAGGGACACCGGGGAGCTGTTTTTT
CASRRGGRDTGELFF
>TRBJ1-5|TRBD1|TRBV6-5|.
TGTGCCAGCAGCATCGACAGGGCTCAGCCCCAGCATTTT
CASSIDRAQPQHF
>TRBJ2-7|.|TRBV4-2|.
TGTGCCAGCAGCCAAGATCCGTATGCGGAAACCTACGAGCAGTACTTC
CASSQDPYAETYEQYF